One and the same sample provided the 29 T cell receptor beta chains below, sequenced in a study of blood T cell repertoires in COVID-19. Repertoires were generated with immunoSEQ multiplex PCR, while TCRdb's copy carries only in-frame clones and drops some. This sample carries approximately 150,000 clones, approximately 95% of them seen once, and the ten largest clones take 2%. Sequencing was done on a sample of peripheral blood. These receptors were taken from an older woman with COVID-19, enrolled during active disease.

V is TRBV7-2 and J is TRBJ1-5; 8 bases map to TRBD1. CDR1 is SGHTA, CDR2 FQGNSA, per germline. This CDR3 has 14 residues. The ends lost 2 bases at V and 9 bases at J; junction bases unmatched: 6. This chain's CDR3 is CASSLTDRGGPQHF. The CDR3 DNA reads TGTGCCAGCAGCTTAACTGACAGGGGCGGGCCCCAGCATTTT.

This rearrangement joins TRBV4-3 to TRBJ2-3; tentatively, D is TRBD1 (5 bases). V was trimmed by 2 bases and J by 6 bases, leaving 18 bases between them. There are 16 residues in the CDR3. The germline gives CDR1 LGHNA, CDR2 YSLEER. CDR3 loop: CASSQRGVDAGDTQYF. CDR3 nucleotides: TGCGCCAGCAGCCAAAGAGGAGTGGACGCAGGGGATACGCAGTATTTT.

The chain couples TRBV19 to TRBJ1-6; 8 positions match TRBD1. Per the germline V gene, CDR1 is LNHDA and CDR2 is SQIVND (reference sequence). V lost 2 bases and J lost 5; bases outside the gene matches: 2. The CDR3 covers 15 residues. The CDR3 loop is CASSIRDRNNSPLHF. The CDR3 region has the DNA TGTGCCAGTAGTATAAGGGACAGGAATAATTCACCCCTCCACTTT.

The rearrangement uses TRBV2 and TRBJ1-6, with TRBD1 matching 9 bases. Germline V gene lookup returns CDR1 SNHLY and CDR2 FYNNEI. V lost 8 bases and J lost 9; bases outside the gene matches: 11. This CDR3 contains 15 residues. CDR3 protein: CASLQKGQGVSPLHF. In DNA form, the CDR3 reads TGTGCCAGCCTCCAGAAGGGACAGGGAGTTTCACCCCTCCACTTT.

This sequence joins TRBV6-5 and TRBJ1-1, with D hard to call. This CDR3 is built from 14 residues. Germline V gene sequence: CDR1 MNHEY, CDR2 SVGAGI. The V and J ends lost 5 bases and 8 bases respectively, with 18 bases between them. CDR3 residues: CASSSETGNTEAFF. The DNA for the CDR3 is TGTGCCAGCAGTAGTGAGACTGGAAATACGGAAGCTTTCTTT.

To note about this clone: One junction end does not reproduce the germline sequence, and a read error may be involved. The rearrangement uses TRBV6-6 and TRBJ1-1; 7 bases align to TRBD1. CDR3 length: 13 residues. The V gene's germline CDR1 is MNHNY and CDR2 SVGAGI (reference sequence). The CDR3 loop is CASKMGQSNVRVF. CDR3 DNA sequence: TGTGCCAGCAAAATGGGACAGTCGAACGTCAGGGTATTT.

The chain combines TRBV18 with TRBJ1-1, with 8 bases aligning to TRBD1. Germline CDR1 and CDR2: KGHSH and LQKENI. This CDR3 has 14 amino acids. V shed 2 bases and J 1 base; nucleotides not matched to a gene: 0. The CDR3 loop is CASSPGTGNTEAFF. The DNA for the CDR3 is TGTGCCAGCTCACCAGGGACAGGGAACACTGAAGCTTTCTTT.

Here the CDR3 DNA reads TGCGCCAGCAGCGATCCGGGAGGCTACTACAATGAGCAGTTCTTC. Amino acid sequence: CASSDPGGYYNEQFF. The chain has TRBV5-1 and TRBJ2-1; 7 bases are a match to TRBD2. Germline V gives CDR1 SGHRS, CDR2 YFSETQ. The CDR3 has 15 amino acids. V lost 4 bases and J lost 3; bases outside the gene matches: 7.

The V call is TRBV2, the J call TRBJ2-2, with D perhaps matching TRBD2 (5 bases). CDR1 SNHLY and CDR2 FYNNEI come from the germline V gene. This CDR3 has 15 amino acids. Trimming left V 4 bases short and J 6 bases short, with 15 bases between. This CDR3 reads CASSVEGGIPGELFF. The CDR3 DNA sequence: TGTGCCAGCAGTGTCGAGGGCGGAATTCCCGGGGAGCTGTTTTTT.

The chain couples TRBV20-1 to TRBJ1-2; D is ambiguous. CDR1 and CDR2 (germline): DFQATT, SNEGSKA (reference sequence). V was clipped by 7 bases and J by 8 bases, with 11 bases between them. This CDR3 is 10 amino acids long. CDR3 nucleotides: TGCAGTGACCACCTGAGGGGCTACACCTTC. It translates to CSDHLRGYTF.

This chain links TRBV19 with TRBJ1-1; D gene uncertain. Germline V lookup: CDR1 LNHDA, CDR2 SQIVND (reference sequence). This CDR3 spans 14 amino acids. Trimming took 7 bases from V and 3 from J, leaving 15 bases between them. CDR3 nucleotide sequence: TGTGCCAGTACCCTCGAGGTTCGTGACACTGAAGCTTTCTTT. Translation: CASTLEVRDTEAFF.

Comment on this clone: An end of the junction does not agree with germline; a read error may underlie this. The chain couples TRBV2 to TRBJ1-2; D not resolved. CDR3 length: 10 residues. Germline CDR1 and CDR2: SNHLY and FYNNEI. The chain's CDR3 is CASSEGPYNF. In nucleotides, the CDR3 is TGTGCCAGCAGTGAGGGCCCCTATAACTTC.

The gene calls are TRBV19 and TRBJ1-2, with D hard to call. CDR3 length equals 12 residues. CDR1 is LNHDA, CDR2 SQIVND, per germline (reference sequence). V shed 5 bases and J shed 8 bases, with 12 bases lying between them. CDR3 amino acids: CASSAGPRGYTF. The CDR3 nucleotides are TGTGCCAGTAGTGCGGGCCCAAGGGGCTACACCTTC.

The chain links TRBV5-4 to TRBJ2-7; D perhaps matches TRBD2 (5 bases). With 3 bases removed from V and 5 bases from J, the gap between germline ends came to 24 bases. The CDR3 is 17 residues long. Germline-derived CDR1 and CDR2 are SGHNT and YYREEE (reference sequence). The CDR3: CASSSSRGMISLHEQYF. The CDR3 DNA is TGTGCCAGCAGCTCCTCCCGGGGTATGATTTCGTTGCACGAGCAGTACTTC.

This chain links TRBV27 with TRBJ1-2; 8 bases are shared with TRBD1. Germline CDR1 MNHEY, CDR2 SMNVEV (reference sequence). The CDR3 is made up of 15 amino acids. With 5 bases clipped from V and 2 bases from J, the junction kept 7 bases outside the gene matches. The CDR3 is CASSLLQGANYGYTF. CDR3 DNA sequence: TGTGCCAGCAGTCTCCTCCAGGGGGCAAACTATGGCTACACCTTC.

The genes are TRBV6-5 and TRBJ1-6; D unclear. Trimming took 2 bases from V and 10 from J, leaving 15 bases between them. The CDR3 extends over 15 amino acids. Germline CDR1 MNHEY, CDR2 SVGAGI. CDR3 sequence (DNA): TGTGCCAGCAGTTACAGGCGGTATCCCACATCACCCCTCCACTTT. It is translated as CASSYRRYPTSPLHF.

This chain uses TRBV2 with TRBJ2-7; the match to TRBD1 covers 8 bases. The CDR3 is 16 amino acids. The V gene end was trimmed by 6 bases and the J gene end by 4 bases; junction bases not matched to a gene: 14. Germline loops: CDR1 SNHLY, CDR2 FYNNEI. This CDR3 is CASSGGWTGNIYEQYF. Written as DNA, the CDR3 is TGTGCCAGCAGCGGCGGATGGACAGGGAACATATACGAGCAGTACTTC. The full variable domain, completed using reference TRBV2 and TRBJ2-7, is EPEVTQTPSHQVTQMGQEVILRCVPISNHLYFYWYRQILGQKVEFLVSFYNNEISEKSEIFDDQFSVERPDGSNFTLKIRSTKLEDSAMYFCASSGGWTGNIYEQYFGPGTRLTVT.

The chain combines TRBV11-1 with TRBJ2-2; 7 positions match TRBD2. J was trimmed by 4 bases and V by 2 bases; bases with no gene match: 4. Germline V gene sequence: CDR1 SGHAT, CDR2 FQDESV (reference sequence). This CDR3 spans 15 amino acids. Here the CDR3 reads CASSLLGGSTGELFF. The CDR3 bases are TGTGCCAGCAGCTTATTGGGGGGGTCCACCGGGGAGCTGTTTTTT.

The rearrangement links TRBV27 to TRBJ1-2; 9 bases match TRBD1. Germline CDR1 reads MNHEY; CDR2 reads SMNVEV (reference sequence). The CDR3 totals 15 residues. The ends lost 5 bases at V and 2 bases at J; junction bases unmatched: 6. The CDR3 bases are TGTGCCAGCAGTCCTCGGACAGGGGTAAACTATGGCTACACCTTC. It yields the protein CASSPRTGVNYGYTF.

The V call is TRBV5-1, the J call TRBJ2-3; 11 nucleotides match TRBD2. The CDR3 runs to 16 residues. V lost 4 bases and J lost 0; bases outside the gene matches: 4. Looked up from germline, CDR1 is SGHRS and CDR2 is YFSETQ. The CDR3 spells CASSTRLAGSTDTQYF. CDR3 DNA: TGCGCCAGCAGCACCCGACTAGCGGGGAGCACAGATACGCAGTATTTT.

CDR3 protein: CASSVTVAGAQETQYF. In DNA, the CDR3 is TGTGCCAGCAGCGTAACCGTAGCGGGGGCCCAAGAGACCCAGTACTTC. The chain recombines TRBV9 with TRBJ2-5; 9 positions agree with TRBD2. The CDR3 is 16 residues long. From germline, CDR1 is SGDLS and CDR2 YYNGEE. With V trimmed by 1 base and J by 1 base, 5 bases remained unmatched.

The chain couples TRBV25-1 to TRBJ2-1, with D possibly matching TRBD2 (5 bases). This CDR3 has 15 amino acids. Trimming removed 4 bases at V and 4 bases at J, with 14 bases between. The germline V gene encodes CDR1 MGHDK and CDR2 SYGVNS. The CDR3, as DNA: TGTGCCAGCAGTGGATTAGCGAGTAGTTACAATGAGCAGTTCTTC. Translation gives CASSGLASSYNEQFF.

V is TRBV12-5 and J is TRBJ2-7; 10 positions match TRBD1. Germline V gene data show CDR1 as LGHNT and CDR2 as FRNRAP. The CDR3 spans 15 residues. With V trimmed by 5 bases and J by 2 bases, 6 bases remained unmatched. The CDR3 DNA sequence: TGTGCTAGTGGTCCATCCGGGACAGGGGCCTACGAGCAGTACTTC. This gives the protein CASGPSGTGAYEQYF.

V is TRBV7-8 and J is TRBJ1-1; tentative D call: TRBD1 (5 bases). The V and J ends lost 5 bases and 1 base respectively, with 11 bases between them. The length of the CDR3 is 14 residues. The V gene's germline CDR1 is SGHVS and CDR2 FQNEAQ. The CDR3 sequence: CASSRGTQNTEAFF. The CDR3 nucleotides read TGTGCCAGCAGCAGGGGAACACAGAACACTGAAGCTTTCTTT.

The chain carries TRBV10-3 and TRBJ1-5; the match to TRBD1 covers 8 bases. The length of the CDR3 is 15 residues. V lost 3 bases, J lost 12 bases, and 13 bases stayed unmatched. Germline assignment: CDR1 ENHRY and CDR2 SYGVKD. CDR3 residues: CAISDLGHPQGGQHF. The CDR3 region has the DNA TGTGCCATCAGTGATTTGGGACACCCACAGGGGGGCCAGCATTTT.

The chain carries TRBV4-1 and TRBJ1-6; no reliable D call. The CDR3 sequence is 18 residues long. CDR1 and CDR2 (germline): MGHRA, YSYEKL. V dropped 0 bases and J dropped 2 bases, with 14 bases sitting between them. Written as DNA, the CDR3 is TGCGCCAGCAGCCAAGAAGAGGCAGCCCCTACCTATAATTCACCCCTCCACTTT. Translation: CASSQEEAAPTYNSPLHF.

V and J are TRBV5-1 and TRBJ2-2, with TRBD1 matching over 9 bases. Losses at the gene ends were 5 bases for V and 6 bases for J; bases not matched to a gene: 2. The germline CDR1 and CDR2 sequences are SGHRS and YFSETQ. The CDR3 is 13 residues long. The CDR3: CASRGQGAGELFF. As DNA, the CDR3 is TGCGCCAGCAGGGGACAGGGCGCCGGGGAGCTGTTTTTT.

The genes are TRBV12-3 or TRBV12-4 and TRBJ1-1, with D unresolved. This CDR3 comprises 13 residues. Trimming shortened V by 2 bases and J by 11 bases, and 15 bases separated the two germline ends. The CDR3 loop reads CASSLPQAGSAFF. Written as DNA, the CDR3 is TGTGCCAGCAGTTTACCTCAGGCAGGCTCGGCTTTCTTT.

This rearrangement joins TRBV20-1 to TRBJ2-7, with a weak D call TRBD1 (6 bases). V lost 6 bases and J lost 4, with 10 bases in between. The CDR3 extends over 11 amino acids. Germline lookup yields CDR1 DFQATT and CDR2 SNEGSKA (reference sequence). As DNA, the CDR3 is TGCAGTGCCGGGACAATTTACGAGCAGTACTTC. Translating it yields CSAGTIYEQYF.